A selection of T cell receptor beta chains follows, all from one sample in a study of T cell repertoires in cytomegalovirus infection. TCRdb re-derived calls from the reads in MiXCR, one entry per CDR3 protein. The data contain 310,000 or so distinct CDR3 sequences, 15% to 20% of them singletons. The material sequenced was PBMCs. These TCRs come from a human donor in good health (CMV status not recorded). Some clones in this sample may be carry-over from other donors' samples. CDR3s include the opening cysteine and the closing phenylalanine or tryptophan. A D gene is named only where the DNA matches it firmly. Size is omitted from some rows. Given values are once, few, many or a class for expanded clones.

CSARPYSNQPQHF	TGCAGTGCTAGACCTTATAGCAATCAGCCCCAGCATTTT	TRBJ1-5	TRBV20-1	.	.
CASTTDREVHEQYF	TGTGCCAGCACCACTGACAGGGAAGTGCACGAGCAGTACTTC	TRBJ2-7	TRBV5-6	TRBD1	.
CASSRTLAPGGGQYF	TGCGCCAGCAGCCGGACTCTCGCCCCAGGCGGCGGGCAGTACTTC	TRBJ2-7	TRBV5-1	.	many
CASTQRGGRGDNNEQFF	TGTGCCAGCACCCAAAGAGGGGGGCGGGGGGATAACAATGAGCAGTTCTTC	TRBJ2-1	TRBV11-2	TRBD2	.
CASSPLRLAGGQETQYF	TGTGCCAGCAGTCCCCTACGACTAGCGGGGGGGCAAGAGACCCAGTACTTC	TRBJ2-5	TRBV27	TRBD2	.
CASSLYSYGYTF	TGTGCCAGCAGCTTATACAGTTATGGCTACACCTTC	TRBJ1-2	TRBV7-2	.	many
CASSYSRTRDTEAFF	TGTGCCAGCAGTTACTCAAGGACGAGGGACACTGAAGCTTTCTTT	TRBJ1-1	TRBV6-5	.	many
CSARPGQEADTQYF	TGCAGTGCTAGGCCCGGACAGGAGGCAGATACGCAGTATTTT	TRBJ2-3	TRBV20-1	TRBD1	.
CASSLWGEQFF	TGTGCCAGCAGTTTATGGGGTGAGCAGTTCTTC	TRBJ2-1	TRBV27	.	few
CASSFGQGLLNTEAFF	TGTGCCAGCAGTTTCGGACAGGGGTTGCTGAACACTGAAGCTTTCTTT	TRBJ1-1	TRBV12-3/TRBV12-4	TRBD1	.
CASSLRRAGNTGELFF	TGTGCCAGCAGTCTACGGAGGGCGGGGAACACCGGGGAGCTGTTTTTT	TRBJ2-2	TRBV2	.	.
CASSIRDRRGTEAFF	TGCGCCAGCAGCATCCGGGACCGTAGAGGCACTGAAGCTTTCTTT	TRBJ1-1	TRBV5-1	.	few
CASSLVPEGEAFF	TGTGCCAGCAGCTTAGTTCCCGAAGGGGAAGCTTTCTTT	TRBJ1-1	TRBV7-6	.	many
CASSQVLRQANEQFF	TGTGCCAGCAGCCAAGTCTTGAGACAGGCAAATGAGCAGTTCTTC	TRBJ2-1	TRBV14	.	few
CASSLLRAQPQHF	TGTGCCAGCAGTTTACTCAGGGCCCAGCCCCAGCATTTT	TRBJ1-5	TRBV12-3/TRBV12-4	.	few
CASSSPYSNQPQHF	TGTGCCAGCAGCTCTCCTTATAGCAATCAGCCCCAGCATTTT	TRBJ1-5	TRBV7-9	.	.
CASSMGKETQYF	TGTGCCAGCAGTATGGGCAAAGAGACCCAGTACTTC	TRBJ2-5	TRBV12-3/TRBV12-4	.	few
CATSREGRLTTDTQYF	TGTGCCACCAGCAGAGAAGGCAGACTAACGACAGATACGCAGTATTTT	TRBJ2-3	TRBV15	.	few
CSVKSLGQETQYF	TGCAGCGTTAAAAGCCTAGGCCAAGAGACCCAGTACTTC	TRBJ2-5	TRBV29-1	.	few
CASKAPHLNTGELFF	TGTGCCAGTAAGGCGCCCCACCTAAACACCGGGGAGCTGTTTTTT	TRBJ2-2	TRBV19	.	few
CATSRDFGMDEKLFF	TGTGCCACCAGCAGAGATTTCGGGATGGATGAAAAACTGTTTTTT	TRBJ1-4	TRBV15	.	few
CAISGVGQGVGEQYF	TGTGCCATCAGTGGGGTCGGACAGGGTGTGGGCGAGCAGTACTTC	TRBJ2-7	TRBV10-3	TRBD1	few
CASSIGTGDTGELFF	TGTGCCAGCAGCATCGGGACAGGGGACACCGGGGAGCTGTTTTTT	TRBJ2-2	TRBV11-3	TRBD1	.